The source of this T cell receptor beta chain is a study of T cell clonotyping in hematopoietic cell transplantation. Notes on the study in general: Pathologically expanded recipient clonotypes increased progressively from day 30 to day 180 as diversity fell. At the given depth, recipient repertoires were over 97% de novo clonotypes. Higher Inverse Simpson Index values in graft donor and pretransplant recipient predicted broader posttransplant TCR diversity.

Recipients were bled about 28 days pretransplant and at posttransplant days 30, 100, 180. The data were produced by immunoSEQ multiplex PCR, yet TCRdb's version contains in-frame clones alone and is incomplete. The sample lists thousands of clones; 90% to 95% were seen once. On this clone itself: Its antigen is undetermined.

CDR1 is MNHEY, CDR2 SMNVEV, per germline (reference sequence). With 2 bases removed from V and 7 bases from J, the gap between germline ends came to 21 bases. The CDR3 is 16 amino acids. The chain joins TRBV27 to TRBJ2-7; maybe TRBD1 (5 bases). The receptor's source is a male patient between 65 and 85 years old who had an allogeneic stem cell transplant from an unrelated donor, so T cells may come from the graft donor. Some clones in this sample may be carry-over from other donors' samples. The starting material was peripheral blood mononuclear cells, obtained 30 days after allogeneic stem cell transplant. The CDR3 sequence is CASSLTDRGPLGEQYF. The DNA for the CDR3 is TGTGCCAGCAGTTTAACCGACAGAGGACCCCTGGGGGAGCAGTACTTC.